These 18 T cell receptor beta chains share one sample of origin, sequenced in a study of persistence of HIV-infected CD4 T cells. Stimulation used 8.5 to 10 ug/mL lysate from CMV-infected fibroblasts. Responding CD4+ T cells were sorted by upregulation of both CD40 ligand and CD69. This was the immunoSEQ version 4 assay in survey mode. This table comes from immunoSEQ multiplex PCR, and its TCRdb copy is limited to in-frame clones, with some not included. The table lists under 15,000 clones, about 72% of them singletons, with 17% in the top ten. No antigen has been identified for these receptors. The specimen was CD4+ T cells sorted from PBMCs after roughly 18-hour stimulation, collected from a patient who received antiretroviral therapy. These receptors were taken from an adult man with HIV who was CMV-seropositive.

The chain joins TRBV5-1 to TRBJ1-1; tentative D call: TRBD1 (5 bases). The CDR3 is 13 amino acids. The germline CDR1 and CDR2 sequences are SGHRS and YFSETQ. V was cut by 4 bases and J by 3 bases, with 10 bases left in between. The CDR3 loop is CASSQWGDTEAFF. CDR3 nucleotides: TGCGCCAGCAGCCAATGGGGGGACACTGAAGCTTTCTTT.

This clone was counted once. This chain links TRBV2 with TRBJ2-7; weak D call: TRBD2 (6 bases). The CDR3 length is 12 residues. Trimming left V 4 bases short and J 5 bases short, with 9 bases between. Germline V gene data show CDR1 as SNHLY and CDR2 as FYNNEI. The CDR3 coding sequence is TGTGCCAGCAGTGTCGGGAGCCACGAGCAGTACTTC. Protein product: CASSVGSHEQYF.

V is TRBV7-3 and J is TRBJ2-5; TRBD1 matches at 11 bases. Germline V gene data show CDR1 as SGHTA and CDR2 as FQGTGA. The CDR3 extends over 14 amino acids. J lost 5 bases, V lost 3 bases, and 2 bases had no gene match. CDR3: CASSLGTGGETQYF. The CDR3, as DNA: TGTGCCAGCAGCTTGGGGACAGGGGGTGAGACCCAGTACTTC.

The rearrangement joins TRBV6-5 to TRBJ2-7, with D unresolved. Trimming pared 0 bases from V and 8 bases from J, leaving 11 bases between. Germline CDR1 is MNHEY and CDR2 is SVGAGI. The CDR3 covers 13 residues. CDR3 sequence (DNA): TGTGCCAGCAGTTACTCGGGCGAGTACCAGCAGTACTTC. This codes for CASSYSGEYQQYF.

CDR3 coding DNA: TGCGCCAGCAGCCTGATCACGTCAGGGGGGATGAACACTGAAGCTTTCTTT. As protein: CASSLITSGGMNTEAFF. The chain carries TRBV5-1 and TRBJ1-1, with 7 positions matching TRBD1. The CDR3 has 17 residues. CDR1 and CDR2 from the germline V gene are SGHRS and YFSETQ. V was clipped by 4 bases and J by 0 bases; unmatched bases: 12.

The chain recombines TRBV5-1 with TRBJ2-7, with TRBD1 as a possible D gene (6 bases). Trimming took 0 bases from V and 2 from J, leaving 9 bases between them. Germline-derived CDR1 and CDR2 are SGHRS and YFSETQ. CDR3 length: 14 residues. CDR3: CASSLDRVTYEQYF. CDR3 bases: TGCGCCAGCAGCTTGGACAGGGTAACCTACGAGCAGTACTTC. The variable domain in full, with the rest retrieved from reference TRBV5-1 and TRBJ2-7, is KAGVTQTPRYLIKTRGQQVTLSCSPISGHRSVSWYQQTPGQGLQFLFEYFSETQRNKGNFPGRFSGRQFSNSRSEMNVSTLELGDSALYLCASSLDRVTYEQYFGPGTRLTVT.

Details on this clone: The same CDR3 is also encoded by other DNA sequences in this sample. The V call is TRBV29-1, the J call TRBJ2-3, with 8 bases lining up with TRBD2. After removal of 6 bases from V and 3 bases from J, the junction contained 5 bases not matched to a gene. CDR1 is SQVTM and CDR2 is ANQGSEA in the germline V gene. The CDR3 has 13 amino acids. DNA of the CDR3: TGCAGCGTGAGGGGACTAGGAACAGATACGCAGTATTTT. Encoded protein: CSVRGLGTDTQYF.

This chain joins TRBV7-8 and TRBJ2-1, with TRBD2 identical over 11 bases. Germline CDR1 and CDR2: SGHVS and FQNEAQ. This CDR3 has 17 residues. J was trimmed by 0 bases and V by 4 bases; bases with no gene match: 5. CDR3 sequence reads: CASSYPSGGFSYNEQFF. The CDR3 DNA sequence: TGTGCCAGCAGCTATCCTAGCGGGGGGTTCTCCTACAATGAGCAGTTCTTC. The complete variable domain, with remaining parts taken from reference TRBV7-8 and TRBJ2-1, reads GAGVSQSPRYKVAKRGQDVALRCDPISGHVSLFWYQQALGQGPEFLTYFQNEAQLDKSGLPSDRFFAERPEGSVSTLKIQRTQQEDSAVYLCASSYPSGGFSYNEQFFGPGTRLTVL.

CDR3 nucleotide sequence: TGTGCCAGCAGTTTTTCCGCAGGCAAAAACATTCAGTACTTC. Translated, it gives CASSFSAGKNIQYF. The rearrangement joins TRBV27 to TRBJ2-4, with unresolved D. V shed 3 bases and J shed 3 bases, with 9 bases lying between them. Looked up from germline, CDR1 is MNHEY and CDR2 is SMNVEV (reference sequence). The CDR3 is made up of 14 amino acids.

The chain employs TRBV6-2 or TRBV6-3 and TRBJ1-2, with TRBD1 identical over 7 bases. The CDR3 extends over 14 amino acids. The J segment lost 4 bases and the V segment lost 5 bases, leaving 7 bases of the junction unmatched. In germline, CDR1 is MNHEY, CDR2 SVGEGT. The CDR3 nucleotides are TGTGCCAGCAGTCCGGGACAGTCCACCTATGGCTACACCTTC. Protein sequence: CASSPGQSTYGYTF.

Written as DNA, the CDR3 is TGTGCCAGCAGCCTTGGAGGGCGCACAGATACGCAGTATTTT. Its protein product is CASSLGGRTDTQYF. The chain links TRBV28 to TRBJ2-3; perhaps TRBD2 as D (6 bases). The V and J ends lost 6 bases and 1 base respectively, with 11 bases between them. This CDR3 has 14 amino acids. CDR1 and CDR2 from the germline V gene are MDHEN and SYDVKM.

This rearrangement joins TRBV7-9 to TRBJ2-2; TRBD1 agrees at 8 bases. J gave up 4 bases and V 1 base, and 5 bases lay outside the gene matches. From germline, CDR1 is SEHNR and CDR2 FQNEAQ (reference sequence). CDR3 length: 16 amino acids. This chain's CDR3 is CASSLGQGAGTGELFF. The CDR3 DNA follows: TGTGCCAGCAGCTTAGGGCAGGGGGCCGGCACCGGGGAGCTGTTTTTT.

The chain carries TRBV24-1 and TRBJ1-1; D perhaps matches TRBD1 (5 bases). The CDR3 length is 15 residues. The germline V gene encodes CDR1 KGHDR and CDR2 SFDVKD. V gave up 2 bases and J gave up 1 base, with 10 bases separating them. The CDR3 spells CATSDSRTKNTEAFF. The CDR3 DNA reads TGTGCCACCAGTGATTCACGGACAAAGAACACTGAAGCTTTCTTT.

V gene TRBV6-1 combines with J gene TRBJ2-3, with D possibly TRBD2 on 5 matching bases. CDR1 and CDR2 from the germline V gene are MNHNS and SASEGT. The CDR3 length is 14 residues. With 1 base removed from V and 2 bases from J, the gap between germline ends came to 7 bases. The CDR3 DNA is TGTGCCAGCAGTGAAGTTCTAGCCACAGATACGCAGTATTTT. Its translation: CASSEVLATDTQYF.

The CDR3 is CASSPSPAVANSPLHF. The DNA of the CDR3 is TGTGCCAGCAGCCCCTCCCCGGCGGTTGCTAATTCACCCCTCCACTTT. The genes are TRBV7-3 and TRBJ1-6, with D unresolved. CDR1 is SGHTA and CDR2 is FQGTGA in the germline V gene. This CDR3 has 16 residues. V dropped 5 bases and J dropped 6 bases, with 17 bases sitting between them.

This clone has only one observation. The V gene is TRBV28, the J gene TRBJ2-7; TRBD1 aligns across 7 bases. Germline V lookup: CDR1 MDHEN, CDR2 SYDVKM. Trimming removed 6 bases from V and 12 bases from J; junction bases left unmatched: 11. The CDR3 covers 12 residues. In DNA, the CDR3 is TGTGCCAGCAGCCCCAATGACAGGGTCGTGTACTTC. This sequence encodes CASSPNDRVVYF.

The V and J genes are TRBV9 and TRBJ1-1; 9 bases match TRBD1. V shed 4 bases and J 0 bases; nucleotides not matched to a gene: 10. Germline loops: CDR1 SGDLS, CDR2 YYNGEE. The CDR3 loop spans 17 amino acids. The CDR3 DNA sequence: TGTGCCAGCAGCCCTCCCCCCGGACAGGGGATGAACACTGAAGCTTTCTTT. This gives the protein CASSPPPGQGMNTEAFF.

This chain joins TRBV6-5 and TRBJ1-2; D perhaps matches TRBD1 (5 bases). The ends were cut back, 1 base at V and 4 bases at J, with 10 bases in the middle. Germline-derived CDR1 and CDR2 are MNHEY and SVGAGI. The CDR3 loop spans 14 amino acids. This CDR3 reads CASSYFQGGYGYTF. For the CDR3, the DNA is TGTGCCAGCAGTTACTTTCAGGGTGGCTATGGCTACACCTTC.